This T cell receptor beta chain came from a study of blood T cell repertoires in COVID-19. Study background: Collection of acute and convalescent COVID-19 samples took place in the United States, Italy and Spain.

Participants, about 18 to 90 years old, spanned more than 20 US areas. Participants had their cohort set by participant-reported clinical history. During the 2 weeks before they entered the study, exposed participants had met someone with a PCR-confirmed or clinician-diagnosed COVID-19 case. The CDR3 extends over 17 amino acids. CDR1 is LNHDA, CDR2 SQIVND, per germline (reference sequence). The germline V and J ends were trimmed by 0 bases and 5 bases, with 19 bases remaining between them. Assay used: immunoSEQ multiplex PCR; TCRdb lists only in-frame clones, some missing. This table holds about 260,000 clones, 85% to 90% found once.

Sequencing was done on a sample of PBMCs or T cells enriched from blood (not recorded which). The chain is built from TRBV19 and TRBJ1-2, with D unclear. This clonotype was obtained from a man aged 50-59 years who had been exposed to COVID-19. CDR3 region: CASSIELFLDTAYGYTF. The CDR3 coding sequence is TGTGCCAGTAGTATAGAGCTTTTTCTAGATACGGCGTATGGCTACACCTTC.